The rows below give T cell receptor beta chains drawn from one sample of a study of blood T cell repertoires in COVID-19. Assay used: immunoSEQ multiplex PCR; TCRdb lists only in-frame clones, some missing. The sample consists of more than 45,000 clones, about 81% of them appearing once. Sequencing used peripheral blood. Receptors originate from a woman aged 60-75 years with acute or convalescent COVID-19. The CDR3 runs from the conserved cysteine through the conserved F or W. The D gene is left open where the match is weak. Not every row has a clone size; where given, it reads once, few, many or a size class.

V gene: TRBV14; D gene: -; clone size: -; J gene: TRBJ1-5; CDR3 protein: CASSQDSNQPQHF; CDR3 DNA: TGTGCCAGCAGCCAAGACAGTAATCAGCCCCAGCATTTT
V gene: TRBV4-1; D gene: TRBD1; clone size: -; J gene: TRBJ2-1; CDR3 protein: CASSLRDRGLMDEQFF; CDR3 DNA: TGCGCCAGCAGCCTCCGGGACAGGGGTTTGATGGATGAGCAGTTCTTC
V gene: TRBV5-8; D gene: -; clone size: few; J gene: TRBJ2-1; CDR3 protein: CASKLGVAYNEQFF; CDR3 DNA: TGTGCCAGCAAGCTCGGGGTCGCCTACAATGAGCAGTTCTTC
V gene: TRBV2; D gene: -; clone size: -; J gene: TRBJ1-2; CDR3 protein: CASRHSGVGPLYGYTF; CDR3 DNA: TGTGCCAGCAGACACTCGGGGGTTGGGCCCCTCTATGGCTACACCTTC
V gene: TRBV7-8; D gene: -; clone size: -; J gene: TRBJ2-1; CDR3 protein: CASSFGGVNEQFF; CDR3 DNA: TGTGCCAGCAGCTTCGGAGGAGTCAATGAGCAGTTCTTC
V gene: TRBV18; D gene: -; clone size: -; J gene: TRBJ1-1; CDR3 protein: CASSRETGTDTEAFF; CDR3 DNA: TGTGCCAGCTCCAGGGAAACAGGGACGGACACTGAAGCTTTCTTT
V gene: TRBV15; D gene: TRBD1; clone size: -; J gene: TRBJ2-2; CDR3 protein: CATSAEQGAGTEELFF; CDR3 DNA: TGTGCCACCAGCGCAGAACAGGGGGCTGGCACCGAGGAGCTGTTTTTT
V gene: TRBV19; D gene: TRBD1; clone size: -; J gene: TRBJ2-5; CDR3 protein: CASSTPRTGGETQYF; CDR3 DNA: TGTGCCAGTAGTACCCCGAGGACAGGGGGTGAGACCCAGTACTTC
V gene: TRBV7-9; D gene: -; clone size: -; J gene: TRBJ1-3; CDR3 protein: CASSQATSGNTIYF; CDR3 DNA: TGTGCCAGCAGCCAGGCTACCTCTGGAAACACCATATATTTT
V gene: TRBV15; D gene: -; clone size: -; J gene: TRBJ2-7; CDR3 protein: CATSRDLRRSDEQYF; CDR3 DNA: TGTGCCACCAGCAGAGATCTCCGGAGATCGGACGAGCAGTACTTC